This paragraph reports one T cell receptor (beta chain). As yet, its antigen is unknown. TCRdb itself ran the 5' RACE reads through MiXCR, one entry per CDR3 protein. The sample contains about 540,000 distinct CDR3 sequences, roughly 13% of which appear only once. This entry is derived from a study of CD8 T cells in ankylosing spondylitis. Findings of the study overall: Reported data indicate significant enrichment of disease-linked clones within matched ankylosing spondylitis synovial fluid. For ankylosing spondylitis blood, a TCR beta motif of eight or nine highly homologous variants appeared characteristic.

V lost 2 bases and J 0 bases, leaving 10 bases between the germline ends. Germline loops: CDR1 SGHTA, CDR2 FQGNSA. This CDR3 spans 15 amino acids. The V gene is TRBV7-2, the J gene TRBJ2-5; unclear D gene. The sequenced sample consisted of blood, either unsorted or a sorted T cell fraction (not recorded which). This TCR was sampled from a male donor with ankylosing spondylitis. The DNA for the CDR3 is TGTGCCAGCAGCTTAATGTCAGGAAACCAAGAGACCCAGTACTTC. Translated, it gives CASSLMSGNQETQYF. The full variable domain, completed using reference TRBV7-2 and TRBJ2-5, is GAGVSQSPSNKVTEKGKDVELRCDPISGHTALYWYRQSLGQGLEFLIYFQGNSAPDKSGLPSDRFSAERTGGSVSTLTIQRTQQEDSAVYLCASSLMSGNQETQYFGPGTRLLVL.